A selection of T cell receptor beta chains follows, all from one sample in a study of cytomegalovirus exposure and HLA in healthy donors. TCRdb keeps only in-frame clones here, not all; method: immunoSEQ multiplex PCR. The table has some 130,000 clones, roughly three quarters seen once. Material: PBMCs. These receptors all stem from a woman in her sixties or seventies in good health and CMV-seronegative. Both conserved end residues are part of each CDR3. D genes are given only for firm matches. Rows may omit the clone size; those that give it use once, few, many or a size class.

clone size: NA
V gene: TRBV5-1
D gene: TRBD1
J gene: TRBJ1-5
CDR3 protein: CASSSGQGGNQPQHF
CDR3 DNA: TGCGCCAGCAGCTCGGGACAGGGGGGCAATCAGCCCCAGCATTTT

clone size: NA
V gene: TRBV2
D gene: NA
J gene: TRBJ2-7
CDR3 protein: CASSDIYEQYF
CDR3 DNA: TGTGCCAGCAGTGATATCTACGAGCAGTACTTC

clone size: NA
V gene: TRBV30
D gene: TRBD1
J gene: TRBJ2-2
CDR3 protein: CAWTTGTVNTGELFF
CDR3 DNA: TGTGCCTGGACCACCGGGACAGTGAACACCGGGGAGCTGTTTTTT

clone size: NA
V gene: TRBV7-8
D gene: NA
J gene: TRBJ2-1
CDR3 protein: CASRTSDMWRGDYNEQFF
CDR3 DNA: TGTGCCAGCAGGACCTCTGATATGTGGCGGGGTGACTACAATGAGCAGTTCTTC

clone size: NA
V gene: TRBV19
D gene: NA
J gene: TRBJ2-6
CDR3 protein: CASSRGDPSGANVLTF
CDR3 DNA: TGTGCCAGTAGTAGGGGGGACCCCTCTGGGGCCAACGTCCTGACTTTC

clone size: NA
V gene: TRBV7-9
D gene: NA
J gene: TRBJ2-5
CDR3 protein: CASSLRPGISQETQYF
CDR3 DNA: TGTGCCAGCAGCTTAAGGCCAGGAATTAGCCAAGAGACCCAGTACTTC

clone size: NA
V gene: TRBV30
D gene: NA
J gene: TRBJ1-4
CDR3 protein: CAWRTAFNEKLFF
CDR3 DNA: TGTGCCTGGAGGACAGCATTTAACGAAAAACTGTTTTTT

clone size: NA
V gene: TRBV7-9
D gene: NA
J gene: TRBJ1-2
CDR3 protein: CASSFKRGGWGYTF
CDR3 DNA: TGTGCCAGCAGCTTTAAAAGGGGGGGGTGGGGCTACACCTTC

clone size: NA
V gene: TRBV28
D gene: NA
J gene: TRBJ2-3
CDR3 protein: CASRVGGPGTDTQYF
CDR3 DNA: TGTGCCAGCAGGGTCGGGGGGCCTGGAACAGATACGCAGTATTTT

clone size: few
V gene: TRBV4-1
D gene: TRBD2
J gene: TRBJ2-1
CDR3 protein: CASSHHITISGRYEQFF
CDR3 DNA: TGCGCCAGCAGCCACCATATCACGATTAGCGGGAGGTATGAGCAGTTCTTC

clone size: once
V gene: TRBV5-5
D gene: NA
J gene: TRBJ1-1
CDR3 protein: CASTRQALNTEAFF
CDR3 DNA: TGTGCCAGCACCCGACAGGCCTTGAACACTGAAGCTTTCTTT